This entry describes one TCR beta chain. The sample holds one count of this clone. Its antigen is still unknown. No much larger clone is present one base from it, and per-base qualities are unavailable. The donors were healthy, HIV-negative adults who had no recently reported acute infections or vaccinations. Only Caucasian adults living in Nashville, Tennessee, USA were represented among the donors. CD4+ T cells were enriched by magnetic negative selection; naive cells were then positively selected on CD45RA, and the negative fraction formed the memory subset. Blood was obtained by leukapheresis, after which PBMCs were separated by Ficoll-Histopaque density gradient centrifugation and cryopreserved in liquid nitrogen vapor phase. Purity and quantity of every magnetically sorted T cell population were checked by analytical flow cytometry. Genomic DNA was isolated from each sorted fraction and quantified by UV absorbance on a Nanodrop 2000c.

The germline V end is reduced by 5 bases and the J end by 5 bases; junction bases left unmatched: 7. From the cysteine through the phenylalanine, the CDR3 covers 15 amino acids. Only CDR3 DNA is held: 45 bases, read in frame from base 1. CDR1 MNHNY and CDR2 SVGAGI are derived from the germline V gene (reference sequence). Using the deep immunoSEQ assay, TCR CDR3 regions were amplified from genomic DNA by multiplex PCR. Extracted genomic DNA from each cell subset was spread evenly across all wells of several immunoSEQ 96-well plates, with each plate serving as a replicate. For sorted subsets, each replicate PCR was loaded with roughly 200 ng genomic DNA, equivalent to 30,000 to 35,000 T cell genomes. Purified libraries were measured with a Qubit 3.0 fluorometer, size-checked on a Bioanalyzer 2100, and measured again with the KAPA Library Quantification kit. Every immunoSEQ 96-well plate was sequenced on a separate single-read 150-cycle Illumina NextSeq 550 flow cell. The authors' analysis ran thus. The immunoSEQ output contained only junctional sequences without quality scores, so filtering could not match that applied to full-length reads. To assign V/J genes and CDR3, sequences were annotated against IMGT germline references using PyIR, a Python wrapper for IgBLAST v1.9. Reads with weak V/J assignments (E-value above 1e-6), missing CDR3, stop codons, out-of-frame junctions, or ambiguous translated residues were removed. V3J clonotypes were defined as sequences sharing an identical inferred V gene, J gene, and CDR3 amino acid sequence. The percentage overlap between two repertoires was calculated by dividing the number of shared unique clonotypes by the size of the smaller repertoire. Richness of each repertoire was evaluated using RTK rarefaction, the Chao1 estimator, and Recon v2.1 estimates of unobserved clonotypes. For all TCRbeta clonotypes obtained by the gDNA method from a few donors, generation probabilities were computed with OLGA. The clones in this table, taken by TCRdb from immuneACCESS, are in-frame only. Not every clone is retained; where verified, under half of the shortfall comes from an unresolved V gene, and the cause of the rest is unknown. For V, J and clone size, that table is used; D and trimming come from the DNA. The sample table holds over 1.5 million clones, of which 98% were seen once. Clones ranked in the top ten supply 0.4% to 0.45% of the sample.

This record comes from a study of shared clonotypes between healthy human individuals (dated by TCRdb to 2020 to 2022). Regarding the complete study: Three men and a couple of women, aged 18 to 49 years, made up the cohort. Per donor, three plates each were used for CD4 naive and CD4 memory, two for CD8 naive, and one for CD8 memory. To estimate repertoire size and how much clonotypes are shared between individuals, the study performed deep sequencing of blood TCR repertoires from roughly five healthy adults. To increase sequencing depth and limit assay-specific biases, TCR repertoire library preparation and sequencing were carried out by different laboratories using diverse techniques. Leukapheresis yielded between about 0.85 and 9.5 billion PBMCs per donor. Beyond this particular receptor, the publication reports: Naive subsets generally had larger estimated clonotype richness than memory subsets did. Sampling was restricted to blood, and TCR repertoires in tissues likely differ from the TCR repertoires found in blood. Incomplete sequencing was indicated by rarefaction of sorted-subset datasets, despite the large sequencing depth. Across a handful of donors, approximately 4.9% of naive CD4, around 3.3% of naive CD8, about 2.3% of memory CD4, and 0.4% of memory CD8 clonotypes were shared. Compared with non-shared clonotypes, clonotypes shared by all four sorted-subset donors had higher generation probabilities. Pairwise subsampling indicated that sequencing depth was expected to affect the degree of clonotype sharing among donors. The small number of donors limited the genetic and exposure-history diversity represented.

The TCR originated in a man aged 25-45 years in good health. The sequence is built from TRBV6-6 and TRBJ1-5; 9 nucleotides in the junction match TRBD1. Sequencing used naive CD4+ T cells sorted from blood. Sample cell subset or site, as interpreted from the label and publication: CD45RA+ positively selected. Here the CDR3 is given as CASSRDRVYDQPQHF. The DNA sequence is given as TGTGCCAGCAGTAGGGACAGGGTATACGATCAGCCCCAGCATTTT.